In its sample, the clone carrying this T cell receptor beta chain was seen many times. Its antigen is as yet unknown. This CDR3 is built from 11 residues. V was shortened by 6 bases and J by 6 bases, with 8 bases between the two germline ends. Amplified TCR beta CDR3 regions were obtained using RNA transcripts as template. A first-round RT-PCR used HTBI primers, followed by a second-round multiplex PCR. From the multiplex PCR reads, TCRdb called clonotypes with MiXCR, one entry per CDR3 protein. The data hold about 500,000 distinct CDR3 sequences, with about 15% observed a single time. The entry originates in a study of Graves' ophthalmopathy and Graves' hyperthyroidism. Whole-study results and caveats: Most clonotypes expanded in thyroid above 0.001 frequency were present in blood too.

Sequencing input: blood. The rearrangement links TRBV12-3 or TRBV12-4 to TRBJ1-1; D not certain. This TCR was sampled from a woman aged 25 to 39 with Graves' ophthalmopathy. The CDR3 sequence is CASSPYAEAFF. The DNA for the CDR3 is TGTGCCAGCAGCCCGTACGCTGAAGCTTTCTTT.